These 21 T cell receptor beta chains were sequenced from one sample in a study of T-cell reconstitution after alpha-beta-depleted transplantation in children. Unique molecular identifiers featured in how the TCRbeta library was prepared. TCRdb recomputed calls from the PCR reads with MiXCR, one row per CDR3 protein. The sample contains 700,000 to 950,000 distinct CDR3 sequences, about 15% of which appear only once. Material: PBMCs, mostly from graft donor cells, obtained 360 days after TCRalphabeta/CD19-depleted stem cell transplant. The receptors shown here come from a male patient younger than 18 who had a stem cell transplant for acute lymphoblastic leukemia, so the T cells may come from the graft donor.

In its sample, this clonotype was seen many times. The chain recombines TRBV20-1 with TRBJ2-5; TRBD1 or TRBD2 may be the D gene (5 bases each). The germline gives CDR1 DFQATT, CDR2 SNEGSKA (reference sequence). The CDR3 spans 16 residues. Trimming stripped 3 bases from V and 3 bases from J, with 20 bases between. The CDR3 is CSASPGGWANKETQYF. Written as DNA, the CDR3 is TGCAGTGCTAGCCCTGGGGGATGGGCCAATAAAGAGACCCAGTACTTC.

The chain is built from TRBV2 and TRBJ2-2, with TRBD1 matching over 9 bases. Germline-derived CDR1 and CDR2 are SNHLY and FYNNEI. The CDR3 is 17 residues long. V dropped 5 bases and J dropped 3; count of bases not matched to a gene: 10. The CDR3 protein is CASSPRLQGAYTGELFF. DNA of the CDR3: TGTGCCAGCAGTCCAAGATTACAGGGGGCGTACACCGGGGAGCTGTTTTTT.

The chain recombines TRBV4-1 with TRBJ2-1; tentative D call: TRBD2 (5 bases). The CDR3 runs 16 residues. CDR1 MGHRA and CDR2 YSYEKL come from the germline V gene. Trimming shortened V by 2 bases and J by 2 bases, and 13 bases separated the two germline ends. In DNA form, the CDR3 reads TGCGCCAGCAGCCAACTAGCAGATCTGCCCTACAATGAGCAGTTCTTC. Protein sequence: CASSQLADLPYNEQFF.

The rearrangement joins TRBV2 to TRBJ2-7; 8 nucleotides align to TRBD2. With V trimmed by 0 bases and J by 3 bases, 10 bases remained unmatched. CDR1 SNHLY and CDR2 FYNNEI come from the germline V gene. This CDR3 has 17 amino acids. In nucleotides, the CDR3 is TGTGCCAGCAGTGAAGCGCTTCTTTGGCGGGAGGTCTACGAGCAGTACTTC. It specifies CASSEALLWREVYEQYF.

The chain has TRBV18 and TRBJ2-3; perhaps TRBD2 as D (7 bases). CDR3 length: 17 residues. Germline V gene sequence: CDR1 KGHSH, CDR2 LQKENI. Trimming removed 5 bases from V and 2 bases from J, with 20 bases in between. CDR3 coding DNA: TGTGCCAGCTCATTCGCGGGAGTGGAGGGGGACACAGATACGCAGTATTTT. Encoded protein: CASSFAGVEGDTDTQYF.

The gene calls are TRBV5-1 and TRBJ1-5; no definite D call. CDR3 size: 16 residues. Trimming left V 0 bases short and J 1 base short, with 11 bases between. CDR1 is SGHRS and CDR2 is YFSETQ in the germline V gene. The chain's CDR3 is CASSLAPGVSNQPQHF. The CDR3 bases are TGCGCCAGCAGCTTGGCCCCAGGCGTAAGCAATCAGCCCCAGCATTTT.

The chain carries TRBV5-1 and TRBJ2-3; D unclear. Germline CDR1 and CDR2: SGHRS and YFSETQ. The CDR3 sequence is 13 residues long. Trimming took 4 bases from V and 6 from J, leaving 12 bases between them. For the CDR3, the DNA is TGCGCCAGCAGCCCCTCCCTAGGGGATACGCAGTATTTT. Translation gives CASSPSLGDTQYF. The complete variable domain, with remaining parts taken from reference TRBV5-1 and TRBJ2-3, reads KAGVTQTPRYLIKTRGQQVTLSCSPISGHRSVSWYQQTPGQGLQFLFEYFSETQRNKGNFPGRFSGRQFSNSRSEMNVSTLELGDSALYLCASSPSLGDTQYFGPGTRLTVL.

V usage is TRBV19 and J usage is TRBJ2-3, with D unresolved. Germline V lookup: CDR1 LNHDA, CDR2 SQIVND (reference sequence). This CDR3 has 15 residues. V lost 9 bases and J 0 bases, leaving 16 bases between the germline ends. The CDR3 sequence: CASLSGPASTDTQYF. DNA for the CDR3: TGTGCCAGCCTATCCGGACCCGCGAGCACAGATACGCAGTATTTT. The variable domain in full, completed from reference TRBV19 and TRBJ2-3, reads DGGITQSPKYLFRKEGQNVTLSCEQNLNHDAMYWYRQDPGQGLRLIYYSQIVNDFQKGDIAEGYSVSREKKESFPLTVTSAQKNPTAFYLCASLSGPASTDTQYFGPGTRLTVL.

This clonotype came up a few times. The V and J genes are TRBV15 and TRBJ2-1; either TRBD1 or TRBD2 may supply D (5 bases each). This CDR3 is built from 15 residues. From germline, CDR1 is LNHNV and CDR2 YYDKDF (reference sequence). The germline V and J ends were trimmed by 0 bases and 0 bases, with 6 bases remaining between them. This chain's CDR3 is CATSRDGGSYNEQFF. DNA of the CDR3: TGTGCCACCAGCAGAGATGGGGGCTCCTACAATGAGCAGTTCTTC.

The rearrangement joins TRBV3-1 to TRBJ2-3; 12 bases match TRBD2. The CDR3 runs to 21 residues. The J segment lost 1 base and the V segment lost 2 bases, leaving 16 bases of the junction unmatched. Germline lookup yields CDR1 LGHDT and CDR2 YNNKEL (reference sequence). The CDR3: CASSQRRSLGLAGPRTDTQYF. The CDR3, as DNA: TGTGCCAGCAGCCAAAGAAGGTCATTAGGACTAGCGGGACCTCGCACAGATACGCAGTATTTT.

This clonotype was picked up a small number of times. The chain has TRBV5-1 and TRBJ2-2, with 11 nucleotides matching TRBD2. Losses at the gene ends were 7 bases for V and 0 bases for J; bases not matched to a gene: 8. Germline-derived CDR1 and CDR2 are SGHRS and YFSETQ. This CDR3 spans 17 amino acids. CDR3 residues: CASAGLAEFANTGELFF. CDR3 bases: TGCGCCAGCGCGGGACTAGCGGAGTTCGCGAACACCGGGGAGCTGTTTTTT.

The chain carries TRBV11-3 and TRBJ2-5; 7 bases match TRBD1. Unmatched junction bases numbered 2, after V lost 5 bases and J lost 2 bases. The germline gives CDR1 SGHNT, CDR2 YENEEA. The CDR3 runs to 13 residues. The CDR3 DNA follows: TGTGCCAGCAGCCCCAGGGGGCAAGAGACCCAGTACTTC. Amino acids: CASSPRGQETQYF.

The CDR3: CASSLPGSGSVTDTQYF. CDR3 nucleotide sequence: TGTGCCAGCAGTCTCCCCGGTAGCGGGAGTGTGACAGATACGCAGTATTTT. The rearrangement uses TRBV12-3 or TRBV12-4 and TRBJ2-3; 9 positions agree with TRBD2. This CDR3 contains 17 residues. Germline trimming cut 5 bases from V and 3 bases from J; bases unmatched to any gene: 12.

This clonotype was found a few times. The rearrangement uses TRBV12-3 or TRBV12-4 and TRBJ2-3; D remains ambiguous. Trimming left V 6 bases short and J 2 bases short, with 9 bases between. The CDR3 runs to 13 residues. The CDR3 DNA reads TGTGCCAGCAGCGCCCGGAACACAGATACGCAGTATTTT. Amino acid sequence: CASSARNTDTQYF.

As regards this clonotype: At one end the junction does not follow the germline gene, possibly because of a read error. The chain carries TRBV7-3 and TRBJ2-1, with TRBD2 matching over 10 bases. The CDR3 consists of 15 residues. Germline V gene sequence: CDR1 SGHTA, CDR2 FQGTGA. CDR3 sequence (DNA): TGTGCCATCAGCTCCAGCGGGAGGGCCCTGAATGAGCAGTTCTTC. Protein sequence: CAISSSGRALNEQFF. The full variable domain, its missing parts supplied by reference TRBV7-3 and TRBJ2-1, is GAGVSQTPSNKVTEKGKYVELRCDPISGHTALYWYRQSLGQGPEFLIYFQGTGAADDSGLPNDRFFAVRPEGSVSTLKIQRTERGDSAVYLCAISSSGRALNEQFFGPGTRLTVL.

This clonotype was recorded a few times. The chain joins TRBV7-6 to TRBJ1-5; a weak D match, TRBD1 (5 bases). V shed 1 base and J shed 8 bases, with 15 bases lying between them. Germline V gene data show CDR1 as SGHVS and CDR2 as FNYEAQ. This CDR3 is built from 15 residues. This CDR3 reads CASSLVVGVDKPQHF. The CDR3 DNA reads TGTGCCAGCAGCTTAGTGGTAGGGGTGGACAAGCCCCAGCATTTT.

The chain joins TRBV5-1 to TRBJ2-7; D gene unclear. CDR1 is SGHRS and CDR2 is YFSETQ in the germline V gene. With 6 bases removed from V and 5 bases from J, the gap between germline ends came to 15 bases. This CDR3 spans 13 amino acids. CDR3 in DNA: TGCGCCAGCAACCGGCTTAACAACAACGAGCAGTACTTC. Translated: CASNRLNNNEQYF.

The gene calls are TRBV12-3 or TRBV12-4 and TRBJ2-7; D may be TRBD1 (5 bases). CDR3 length equals 13 residues. V shed 4 bases and J shed 9 bases, with 16 bases lying between them. The DNA of the CDR3 is TGTGCCAGCAGTTCCTCAGGGCACTTTGCGCAGTACTTC. This sequence encodes CASSSSGHFAQYF.

This chain links TRBV5-1 with TRBJ2-4, with D tentatively TRBD2 (6 bases). The CDR3 spans 13 residues. The germline gives CDR1 SGHRS, CDR2 YFSETQ. V lost 3 bases, J lost 6 bases, and 10 bases lay in between. CDR3 region: CASSSDYRNIQYF. The CDR3 region has the DNA TGCGCCAGCAGCTCGGACTACCGAAACATTCAGTACTTC.

This clonotype has just a few counts. The chain employs TRBV4-1 and TRBJ2-7; D is uncertain. The CDR3 sequence is 15 residues long. The ends were cut back, 4 bases at V and 5 bases at J, with 18 bases in the middle. CDR1 is MGHRA and CDR2 is YSYEKL in the germline V gene. The CDR3 DNA follows: TGCGCCAGCAGCCCTACACCCCATGGCAGCCACGAGCAGTACTTC. Translation gives CASSPTPHGSHEQYF.

CDR3 nucleotides: TGTGCCAGCAGCTTAGATAGGACAACCGCCGGGGAGACCCAGTACTTC. Amino acids: CASSLDRTTAGETQYF. V is TRBV11-2 and J is TRBJ2-5; tentative D call: TRBD1 (5 bases). V lost 0 bases and J lost 5, with 16 bases in between. There are 16 residues in the CDR3. Germline V lookup: CDR1 SGHAT, CDR2 FQNNGV.